Listed below are T cell receptor beta chains from one sample, sequenced in a study of blood T cell repertoires in COVID-19. Data came from immunoSEQ multiplex PCR; TCRdb stores just in-frame clones and leaves some out. In the table there are some 150,000 clones, approximately 87% of which are singletons. Sample: peripheral blood. These receptors were taken from a man between 45 and 60 years old who had recovered from COVID-19. The CDR3 runs from the conserved cysteine through the conserved F or W. The D gene is left open where the match is weak. Not all rows give a size; the values are once, few, many and, for expanded clones, a class.

TRBJ2-3 | - | - | TRBV6-1 | CASSEFYGDTQYF | TGTGCCAGCAGTGAATTTTACGGGGATACGCAGTATTTT
TRBJ1-1 | - | - | TRBV7-2 | CASSWALGGGTEAFF | TGTGCCAGCAGCTGGGCCCTAGGGGGGGGCACTGAAGCTTTCTTT
TRBJ2-5 | once | TRBD2 | TRBV7-2 | CASSSGLAGGETQYF | TGTGCCAGCAGCTCGGGACTAGCGGGGGGAGAGACCCAGTACTTC
TRBJ2-1 | - | - | TRBV7-9 | CASSLSISGEQFF | TGTGCCAGCAGCCTTTCGATTTCAGGTGAGCAGTTCTTC
TRBJ2-1 | - | TRBD2 | TRBV7-6 | CASSENSGALSYNEQFF | TGTGCCAGCAGCGAGAACAGCGGGGCCCTCTCCTACAATGAGCAGTTCTTC
TRBJ1-4 | - | - | TRBV4-1 | CASSQAPGQSNEKLFF | TGCGCCAGCAGCCAAGCGCCTGGACAGTCTAATGAAAAACTGTTTTTT
TRBJ2-2 | - | - | TRBV25-1 | CASRDKTTGELFF | TGTGCCAGTAGGGACAAGACCACCGGGGAGCTGTTTTTT
TRBJ2-5 | - | - | TRBV19 | CASSTLQETQYF | TGTGCCAGTAGTACTCTCCAAGAGACCCAGTACTTC
TRBJ2-1 | - | TRBD2 | TRBV11-2 | CASSLQPGLASYNEQFF | TGTGCCAGCAGCTTACAACCGGGACTAGCCAGCTACAATGAGCAGTTCTTC
TRBJ1-2 | few | TRBD1 | TRBV5-1 | CASTLGQGNFNYGYTF | TGCGCCAGCACCCTCGGACAGGGCAACTTTAACTATGGCTACACCTTC
TRBJ2-7 | - | TRBD1 | TRBV19 | CASSAVGDRGSYEQYF | TGTGCCAGTAGTGCCGTGGGGGACAGGGGATCCTACGAGCAGTACTTC